The 23 T cell receptor beta chains given below trace back to one sample, sequenced in a study of cytomegalovirus exposure and HLA in healthy donors. 13 Jbeta primers and 60 Vbeta primers were used for the PCR. Data came from immunoSEQ multiplex PCR; TCRdb stores just in-frame clones and leaves some out. The profile shows some 130,000 clones, less than 85% of them singletons. The sequencing sample was made of PBMCs. The receptors were sampled from a male donor in good health and CMV-seronegative.

The V gene is TRBV15, the J gene TRBJ1-1, with TRBD1 as a possible D gene (6 bases). With 3 bases removed from V and 10 bases from J, the gap between germline ends came to 21 bases. Germline assignment: CDR1 LNHNV and CDR2 YYDKDF (reference sequence). The CDR3 is made up of 15 amino acids. CDR3 amino acids: CATSRLGGGVAIAFF. The CDR3 region has the DNA TGTGCCACCAGCAGGTTAGGGGGGGGAGTGGCGATAGCTTTCTTT. Drawing the rest from reference TRBV15 and TRBJ1-1, the complete variable domain is DAMVIQNPRYQVTQFGKPVTLSCSQTLNHNVMYWYQQKSSQAPKLLFHYYDKDFNNEADTPDNFQSRRPNTSFCFLDIRSPGLGDTAMYLCATSRLGGGVAIAFFGQGTRLTVV.

This rearrangement joins TRBV7-2 to TRBJ1-3, with D possibly matching TRBD1 (6 bases). V lost 0 bases and J lost 3, with 9 bases in between. This CDR3 is built from 15 residues. The germline gives CDR1 SGHTA, CDR2 FQGNSA. CDR3 in DNA: TGTGCCAGCAGCTTAGCCCCAGGGGTTGGAAACACCATATATTTT. Translation: CASSLAPGVGNTIYF.

The chain carries TRBV19 and TRBJ2-1, with 10 nucleotides matching TRBD2. The CDR3 length is 15 residues. V was clipped by 5 bases and J by 9 bases; unmatched bases: 10. Germline V gene lookup returns CDR1 LNHDA and CDR2 SQIVND (reference sequence). CDR3 region: CASSGLAAIKGEQFF. DNA for the CDR3: TGTGCCAGTAGTGGACTAGCGGCCATTAAAGGTGAGCAGTTCTTC.

This clone was seen a single time. The CDR3 sequence is CASSPSSYEQYF. In DNA form, the CDR3 reads TGTGCCAGCTCCCCGAGCTCCTACGAGCAGTACTTC. This chain uses TRBV18 with TRBJ2-7; D not certain. CDR1 is KGHSH, CDR2 LQKENI, per germline. V was trimmed by 6 bases and J by 0 bases, leaving 6 bases between them. There are 12 residues in the CDR3. Filled out from reference TRBV18 and TRBJ2-7, the complete variable domain reads NAGVMQNPRHLVRRRGQEARLRCSPMKGHSHVYWYRQLPEEGLKFMVYLQKENIIDESGMPKERFSAEFPKEGPSILRIQQVVRGDSAAYFCASSPSSYEQYFGPGTRLTVT.

The chain recombines TRBV5-1 with TRBJ1-2; D remains unclear. V was cut by 0 bases and J by 4 bases, with 4 bases left in between. From germline, CDR1 is SGHRS and CDR2 YFSETQ. This CDR3 is built from 12 residues. CDR3 protein: CASSLDTYGYTF. The DNA for the CDR3 is TGCGCCAGCAGCTTGGACACCTATGGCTACACCTTC.

This clone was picked up one time. V and J are TRBV19 and TRBJ2-6, with 7 positions matching TRBD1. After removal of 3 bases from V and 0 bases from J, the junction contained 5 bases not matched to a gene. The CDR3 runs to 17 residues. The germline V gene encodes CDR1 LNHDA and CDR2 SQIVND (reference sequence). The CDR3 DNA follows: TGTGCCAGTAGTATTCTTGGGACAGCCTCTGGGGCCAACGTCCTGACTTTC. It yields the protein CASSILGTASGANVLTF.

The V call is TRBV7-9, the J call TRBJ2-7; TRBD2 matches at 10 bases. Looked up from germline, CDR1 is SEHNR and CDR2 is FQNEAQ (reference sequence). V lost 1 base and J lost 0; bases outside the gene matches: 6. The CDR3 is made up of 17 amino acids. The CDR3 DNA reads TGTGCCAGCAGCTTAGGGGAACTAGCGGGGCACTCCTACGAGCAGTACTTC. The encoded protein is CASSLGELAGHSYEQYF.

This chain uses TRBV5-4 with TRBJ1-1; 11 bases line up with TRBD1. The CDR3 consists of 15 residues. J lost 1 base, V lost 4 bases, and 3 bases had no gene match. CDR1 and CDR2 from the germline V gene are SGHNT and YYREEE (reference sequence). The CDR3 bases are TGTGCCAGCAGCCCGGGACAGGGGGAGAACACTGAAGCTTTCTTT. Protein: CASSPGQGENTEAFF.

The rearrangement links TRBV4-2 to TRBJ1-6, with D unclear. The CDR3 loop spans 14 amino acids. Per the germline V gene, CDR1 is LGHNA and CDR2 is YNFKEQ. V lost 4 bases to trimming and J lost 7 bases, with 11 bases between them. In DNA, the CDR3 is TGTGCCAGCAGCCTAGAAAGGAGGAATTCACCCCTCCACTTT. It specifies CASSLERRNSPLHF.

The chain couples TRBV7-9 to TRBJ1-1; D may be TRBD1 (6 bases). The CDR3 extends over 13 amino acids. The V gene's germline CDR1 is SEHNR and CDR2 FQNEAQ (reference sequence). Trimming shortened V by 2 bases and J by 7 bases, and 11 bases separated the two germline ends. The DNA for the CDR3 is TGTGCCAGCAGCTTACTTACAGGGATTGAAGCTTTCTTT. Translation gives CASSLLTGIEAFF.

This clone was detected only once. J is TRBJ2-7 and V is TRBV5-6, with D possibly matching TRBD2 (5 bases). CDR1 is SGHDT and CDR2 is YYEEEE in the germline V gene. V was pared by 4 bases and J by 1 base, with 21 bases between. The CDR3 runs 17 residues. As DNA, the CDR3 is TGTGCCAGCAGCCCAACCTGGACTGAACGACCTTCCTACGAGCAGTACTTC. Protein product: CASSPTWTERPSYEQYF.

The V gene is TRBV19, the J gene TRBJ2-7; 9 bases fit TRBD2. Germline V gene data show CDR1 as LNHDA and CDR2 as SQIVND (reference sequence). CDR3 length equals 17 residues. The J segment lost 2 bases and the V segment lost 5 bases, leaving 13 bases of the junction unmatched. CDR3 nucleotides: TGTGCCAGTAGTTCCATCGCCGCGGGACTAGCAACCTACGAGCAGTACTTC. Translating gives CASSSIAAGLATYEQYF.

The genes are TRBV7-9 and TRBJ1-2, with 7 bases lining up with TRBD1. The junction had 8 bases not matched to a gene; V was cut back by 5 bases and J by 8 bases. Germline values: CDR1 SEHNR, CDR2 FQNEAQ (reference sequence). The CDR3 is 13 residues long. CDR3 coding DNA: TGTGCCAGCAGCACTGGGACAGCTGGGGGCTACACCTTC. Translation gives CASSTGTAGGYTF.

As DNA, the CDR3 is TGTGCCAGCTCGCTGCGCCGGGAGGGGACCTACGAGCAGTACTTC. Its translation is CASSLRREGTYEQYF. The rearrangement links TRBV18 to TRBJ2-7, with TRBD2 identical over 8 bases. The CDR3 sequence is 15 residues long. Germline V gene sequence: CDR1 KGHSH, CDR2 LQKENI. The J segment lost 2 bases and the V segment lost 6 bases, leaving 9 bases of the junction unmatched.

The chain combines TRBV30 with TRBJ1-2; weak D call: TRBD1 (6 bases). From germline, CDR1 is GTSNPN and CDR2 SVGIG (reference sequence). Trimming left V 0 bases short and J 4 bases short, with 12 bases between. CDR3 length: 14 amino acids. As DNA, the CDR3 is TGTGCCTGGAGTGTACGGGGGGCTGGCTATGGCTACACCTTC. Residues: CAWSVRGAGYGYTF.

This clone was observed a few times. The chain couples TRBV7-9 to TRBJ1-1, with a weak D call TRBD1 (5 bases). This CDR3 spans 13 amino acids. Per germline, CDR1 SEHNR and CDR2 FQNEAQ (reference sequence). Trimming cost V 5 bases and J 9 bases, with 16 bases left between them. The CDR3, as DNA: TGTGCCAGCAGCAACCGGGACTGGGCTAAAGCTTTCTTT. Its translation: CASSNRDWAKAFF.

This clone was picked up a small number of times. The V and J genes are TRBV7-2 and TRBJ2-2; tentative D call: TRBD2 (6 bases). The CDR3 is made up of 14 amino acids. Germline V gene lookup returns CDR1 SGHTA and CDR2 FQGNSA. Deletions cut 4 bases from V and 5 bases from J, with 11 bases between. DNA for the CDR3: TGTGCCAGCAGCTCAGGAGGGGCAACCGGGGAGCTGTTTTTT. Protein: CASSSGGATGELFF. Supplemented by reference TRBV7-2 and TRBJ2-2, the full variable domain reads GAGVSQSPSNKVTEKGKDVELRCDPISGHTALYWYRQSLGQGLEFLIYFQGNSAPDKSGLPSDRFSAERTGGSVSTLTIQRTQQEDSAVYLCASSSGGATGELFFGEGSRLTVL.

J is TRBJ2-1 and V is TRBV7-2; TRBD2 matches 7 bases. V was pared by 5 bases and J by 4 bases, with 8 bases of the junction left unmatched. Germline V CDR1 and CDR2: SGHTA, FQGNSA. CDR3 length: 15 amino acids. This CDR3 is CASSRVPSGYNEQFF. CDR3 nucleotides: TGTGCCAGCAGCAGAGTCCCTAGCGGTTACAATGAGCAGTTCTTC.

This chain joins TRBV11-2 and TRBJ2-3; no firm D call. V was clipped by 4 bases and J by 0 bases, with 5 bases between them. The CDR3 spans 13 residues. Germline CDR1 SGHAT, CDR2 FQNNGV. This CDR3 is CASSSLSTDTQYF. In DNA form, the CDR3 reads TGTGCCAGCAGCTCCCTTAGCACAGATACGCAGTATTTT.

Here the CDR3 reads CASSQAETSGTYEQYF. In nucleotides, the CDR3 is TGTGCCAGCAGCCAAGCCGAGACTAGCGGGACTTACGAGCAGTACTTC. The chain is built from TRBV4-2 and TRBJ2-7; 11 bases match TRBD2. The CDR3 totals 16 residues. V gave up 1 base and J gave up 4 bases; unmatched junction bases: 6. Germline values: CDR1 LGHNA, CDR2 YNFKEQ.

The chain is built from TRBV19 and TRBJ2-2, with D possibly TRBD1 on 5 matching bases. This CDR3 region has 15 residues. V dropped 4 bases and J dropped 0 bases, with 9 bases sitting between them. The germline gives CDR1 LNHDA, CDR2 SQIVND (reference sequence). The CDR3 DNA sequence: TGTGCCAGTAGTAATCAGGGTTCGAACACCGGGGAGCTGTTTTTT. This codes for CASSNQGSNTGELFF.

V and J are TRBV7-9 and TRBJ1-1; no clear D gene. CDR3 size: 14 residues. Trimming took 0 bases from V and 5 from J, leaving 10 bases between them. CDR1 and CDR2 from the germline V gene are SEHNR and FQNEAQ (reference sequence). CDR3 protein: CASSLALGGTEAFF. The CDR3 coding sequence is TGTGCCAGCAGCTTAGCGCTGGGAGGGACTGAAGCTTTCTTT.

This clone was counted only a few times. The chain couples TRBV25-1 to TRBJ1-6; 7 bases match TRBD1. Per the germline V gene, CDR1 is MGHDK and CDR2 is SYGVNS. This CDR3 is 15 amino acids long. V lost 8 bases, J lost 9 bases, and 13 bases stayed unmatched. In DNA form, the CDR3 reads TGTGCCAGCGAATCGAGGGGGCTTTCGGCTTCACCCCTCCACTTT. This translates into CASESRGLSASPLHF.